This T cell receptor beta chain came from a study of T cell repertoires in cytomegalovirus infection (dated by TCRdb to between 2019 and 2020). Looking at the study overall: Alongside well-studied HLA-B-restricted epitopes, the peptide stimulations were aimed at recently identified HLA-C-restricted CMV epitopes, whose presentation resists viral immunomodulation. Because public TCR beta signatures pointed to carriage of CMV infection together with the matching HLA type, the HLA type of each donor mattered for the analysis. What the research found in general, with its limitations: The ex vivo response was dominated by HLA-C-restricted CMV-specific TCR beta clonotypes, which also provided the single most frequent clonotype in two of eight donors. Carriers of CMV infection plus the relevant HLA type were discriminated by the cumulative frequency of public TCR beta family members in the study cohort and in an independent roughly 370-donor cohort.

The treatment or condition label for this specimen denotes: in vitro stimulation with specific CMV peptide epitopes to enrich CMV-specific T cells. The V and J ends are trimmed by 3 bases and 1 base, leaving 7 bases between them. Based on the germline V gene, the CDR1 and CDR2 sequences are SGHVT and SQSDAQ. From cysteine to phenylalanine, the CDR3 is 13 amino acids long. CDR3 DNA only is kept here, 39 bases in frame from base 1. Reads for this sample came from an Illumina HiSeq 1500. TCRdb reprocessed the public reads (quality trimming at Q25 with fastp, clone calling with MiXCR) and kept in-frame beta chains. Rows with one shared CDR3 protein collapse into an entry with the most common genes and DNA. This sample is represented by about 830,000 distinct CDR3 sequences; approximately 30% of them were singletons. The ten largest account for under 15% of the sample. For this clonotype: The antigen it binds to is not known. The input lacks base qualities; no much larger clone sits a single base away.

The sample in question was cultured CD8+ T cells from PBMCs, obtained from culture after CMV antigen stimulation. This sequence uses TRBV7-4 and TRBJ2-7, with TRBD2 tentatively as D gene (5 bases match). This TCR was recovered from a human donor in good health (CMV status not recorded). Some clones in this sample may be carry-over from other donors' samples. The DNA is as follows: TGTGCCAGCAGCTTGGAGGAGTCCTACGAGCAGTACTTC. Its protein is CASSLEESYEQYF.